The 6 T cell receptor beta chains given below trace back to one sample, sequenced in a study of blood T cell repertoires in COVID-19. The protocol was immunoSEQ multiplex PCR, while the TCRdb copy is restricted to in-frame clones and leaves out a portion. In the table there are tens of thousands of clones, 75% to 95% of which are singletons. The sequenced sample consisted of peripheral blood. These receptors all come from a woman aged 35 to 49 with active COVID-19.

The J gene is TRBJ1-3, the V gene TRBV9; D might be TRBD1 (6 bases). The CDR3 extends over 17 amino acids. V lost 4 bases to trimming and J lost 0 bases, with 17 bases between them. CDR1 SGDLS and CDR2 YYNGEE come from the germline V gene. CDR3 protein: CASSPWDTINSGNTIYF. The CDR3 bases are TGTGCCAGCAGCCCTTGGGACACTATAAACTCTGGAAACACCATATATTTT.

The rearrangement uses TRBV7-8 and TRBJ1-1; D may be TRBD1 (6 bases). Germline values: CDR1 SGHVS, CDR2 FQNEAQ. There are 15 residues in the CDR3. V gave up 5 bases and J gave up 1 base, with 14 bases separating them. Here the CDR3 DNA reads TGTGCCAGCAGCAAAGGGACAAATGAGAACACTGAAGCTTTCTTT. This codes for CASSKGTNENTEAFF.

This chain connects TRBV5-1 to TRBJ2-1, with TRBD2 matching over 13 bases. Trimming removed 3 bases from V and 0 bases from J; junction bases left unmatched: 9. CDR3 length: 19 residues. Germline CDR1 reads SGHRS; CDR2 reads YFSETQ. CDR3 bases: TGCGCCAGCAGCTGGACTAGCGGGGGCTTTAGGAGCTCCTACAATGAGCAGTTCTTC. Protein product: CASSWTSGGFRSSYNEQFF. Supplemented by reference TRBV5-1 and TRBJ2-1, the full variable domain reads KAGVTQTPRYLIKTRGQQVTLSCSPISGHRSVSWYQQTPGQGLQFLFEYFSETQRNKGNFPGRFSGRQFSNSRSEMNVSTLELGDSALYLCASSWTSGGFRSSYNEQFFGPGTRLTVL.

In this sample, this clone turned up once. The gene calls are TRBV7-9 and TRBJ1-3, with unresolved D. The CDR3 consists of 16 residues. Trimming cost V 5 bases and J 0 bases, with 14 bases left between them. In germline, CDR1 is SEHNR, CDR2 FQNEAQ (reference sequence). In nucleotides, the CDR3 is TGTGCCAGCAGCCCCTCATTCACGAGCTCTGGAAACACCATATATTTT. Encoded protein: CASSPSFTSSGNTIYF. The full variable domain, completed using reference TRBV7-9 and TRBJ1-3, is DTGVSQNPRHKITKRGQNVTFRCDPISEHNRLYWYRQTLGQGPEFLTYFQNEAQLEKSRLLSDRFSAERPKGSFSTLEIQRTEQGDSAMYLCASSPSFTSSGNTIYFGEGSWLTVV.

V and J are TRBV11-3 and TRBJ1-1; D gene uncertain. Germline assignment: CDR1 SGHNT and CDR2 YENEEA. CDR3 length: 15 amino acids. Trimming shortened V by 0 bases and J by 3 bases, and 11 bases separated the two germline ends. Here the CDR3 reads CASSLDPGLYTEAFF. CDR3 nucleotides: TGTGCCAGCAGCTTAGACCCAGGCCTGTACACTGAAGCTTTCTTT.

V and J are TRBV18 and TRBJ1-1; D remains ambiguous. Between the trimmed V and J ends, which lost 8 bases and 1 base, there was a span of 11 bases. CDR3 size: 13 residues. Germline V gives CDR1 KGHSH, CDR2 LQKENI. DNA of the CDR3: TGTGCCAGCCTGAGAGACACGAACACTGAAGCTTTCTTT. As protein: CASLRDTNTEAFF. The complete variable domain, with remaining parts taken from reference TRBV18 and TRBJ1-1, reads NAGVMQNPRHLVRRRGQEARLRCSPMKGHSHVYWYRQLPEEGLKFMVYLQKENIIDESGMPKERFSAEFPKEGPSILRIQQVVRGDSAAYFCASLRDTNTEAFFGQGTRLTVV.